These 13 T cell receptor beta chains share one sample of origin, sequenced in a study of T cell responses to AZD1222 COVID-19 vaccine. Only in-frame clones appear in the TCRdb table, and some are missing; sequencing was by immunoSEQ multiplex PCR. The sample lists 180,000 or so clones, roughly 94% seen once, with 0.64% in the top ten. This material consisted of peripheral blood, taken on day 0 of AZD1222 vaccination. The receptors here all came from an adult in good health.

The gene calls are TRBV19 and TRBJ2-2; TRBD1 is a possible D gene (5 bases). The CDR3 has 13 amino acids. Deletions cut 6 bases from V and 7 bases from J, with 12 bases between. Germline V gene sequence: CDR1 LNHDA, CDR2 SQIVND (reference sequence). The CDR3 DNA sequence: TGTGCCAGTAGCAATCAGGGCTACGGGGAGCTGTTTTTT. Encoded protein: CASSNQGYGELFF. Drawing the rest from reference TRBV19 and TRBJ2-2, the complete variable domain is DGGITQSPKYLFRKEGQNVTLSCEQNLNHDAMYWYRQDPGQGLRLIYYSQIVNDFQKGDIAEGYSVSREKKESFPLTVTSAQKNPTAFYLCASSNQGYGELFFGEGSRLTVL.

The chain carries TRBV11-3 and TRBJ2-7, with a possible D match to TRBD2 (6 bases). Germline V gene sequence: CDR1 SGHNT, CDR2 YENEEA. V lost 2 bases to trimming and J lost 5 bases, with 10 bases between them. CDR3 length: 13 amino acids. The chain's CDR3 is CASSLSASDEQYF. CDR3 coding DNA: TGTGCCAGCAGCTTATCCGCTAGCGACGAGCAGTACTTC.

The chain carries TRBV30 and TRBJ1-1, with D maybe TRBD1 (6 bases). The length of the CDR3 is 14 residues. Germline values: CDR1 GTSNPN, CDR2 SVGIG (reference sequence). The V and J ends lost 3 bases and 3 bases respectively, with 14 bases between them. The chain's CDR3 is CAWSRGVGDTEAFF. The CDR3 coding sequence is TGTGCCTGGAGCAGGGGAGTTGGGGACACTGAAGCTTTCTTT.

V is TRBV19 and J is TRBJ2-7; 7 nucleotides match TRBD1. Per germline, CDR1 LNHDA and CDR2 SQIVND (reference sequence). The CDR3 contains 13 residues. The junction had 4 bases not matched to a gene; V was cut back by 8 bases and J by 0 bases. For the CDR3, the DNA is TGTGCCAGTGGTGGGACAGCCTCCTACGAGCAGTACTTC. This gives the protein CASGGTASYEQYF. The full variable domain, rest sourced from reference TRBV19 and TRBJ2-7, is DGGITQSPKYLFRKEGQNVTLSCEQNLNHDAMYWYRQDPGQGLRLIYYSQIVNDFQKGDIAEGYSVSREKKESFPLTVTSAQKNPTAFYLCASGGTASYEQYFGPGTRLTVT.

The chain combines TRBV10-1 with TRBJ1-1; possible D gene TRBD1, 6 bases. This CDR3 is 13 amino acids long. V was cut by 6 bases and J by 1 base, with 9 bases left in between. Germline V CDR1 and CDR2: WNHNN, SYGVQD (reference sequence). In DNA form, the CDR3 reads TGCGCCAGCAGGCCGGGACAGAACACTGAAGCTTTCTTT. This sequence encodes CASRPGQNTEAFF.

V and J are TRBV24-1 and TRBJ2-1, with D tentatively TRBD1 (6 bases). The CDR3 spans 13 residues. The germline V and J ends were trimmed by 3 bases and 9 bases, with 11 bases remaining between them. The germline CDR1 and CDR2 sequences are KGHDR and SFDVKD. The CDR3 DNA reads TGTGCCACCAGTGATCAAATAGGGGGTGAGCAGTTCTTC. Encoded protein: CATSDQIGGEQFF.

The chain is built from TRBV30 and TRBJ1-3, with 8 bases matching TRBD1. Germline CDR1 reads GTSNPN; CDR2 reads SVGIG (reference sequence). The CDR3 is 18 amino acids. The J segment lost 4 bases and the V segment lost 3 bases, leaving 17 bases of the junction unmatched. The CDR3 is CAWRRTGTQSLGGNTIYF. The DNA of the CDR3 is TGTGCCTGGAGACGGACAGGGACCCAGAGCCTTGGGGGAAACACCATATATTTT. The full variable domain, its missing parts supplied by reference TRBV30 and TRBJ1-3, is SQTIHQWPATLVQPVGSPLSLECTVEGTSNPNLYWYRQAAGRGLQLLFYSVGIGQISSEVPQNLSASRPQDRQFILSSKKLLLSDSGFYLCAWRRTGTQSLGGNTIYFGEGSWLTVV.

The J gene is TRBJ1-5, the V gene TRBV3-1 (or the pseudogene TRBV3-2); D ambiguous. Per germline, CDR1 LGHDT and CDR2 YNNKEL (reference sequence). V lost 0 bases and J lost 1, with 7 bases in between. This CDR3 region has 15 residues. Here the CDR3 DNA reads TGTGCCAGCAGCCAAGAGGGGTTGAGCAATCAGCCCCAGCATTTT. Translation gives CASSQEGLSNQPQHF.

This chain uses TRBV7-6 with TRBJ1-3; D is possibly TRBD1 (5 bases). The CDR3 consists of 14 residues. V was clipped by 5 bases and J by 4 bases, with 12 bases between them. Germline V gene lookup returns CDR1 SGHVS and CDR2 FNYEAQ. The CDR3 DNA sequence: TGTGCCAGCAGCCCGGGGCTGGCCGGAAACACCATATATTTT. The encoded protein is CASSPGLAGNTIYF.

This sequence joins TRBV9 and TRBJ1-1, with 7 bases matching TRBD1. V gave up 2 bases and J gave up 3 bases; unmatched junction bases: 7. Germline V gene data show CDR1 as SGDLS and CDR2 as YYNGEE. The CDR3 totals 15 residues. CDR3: CASSVGTVGYTEAFF. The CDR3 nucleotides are TGTGCCAGCAGCGTCGGGACAGTCGGTTACACTGAAGCTTTCTTT.

CDR3 DNA sequence: TGCACCAGCAGCCATCCTACCGGGAGTAATTGGGACCCAACTATTCCAGGGGCACCCCTCCACTTT. Residues: CTSSHPTGSNWDPTIPGAPLHF. The chain joins TRBV1 to TRBJ1-6. TRBV1 is a pseudogene locus. The CDR3 consists of 22 residues.

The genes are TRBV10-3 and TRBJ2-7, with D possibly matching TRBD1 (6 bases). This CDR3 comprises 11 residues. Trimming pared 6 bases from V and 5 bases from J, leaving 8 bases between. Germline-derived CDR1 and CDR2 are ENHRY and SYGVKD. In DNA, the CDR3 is TGTGCCATCAGCTACAGGGACGAGCAGTACTTC. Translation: CAISYRDEQYF.

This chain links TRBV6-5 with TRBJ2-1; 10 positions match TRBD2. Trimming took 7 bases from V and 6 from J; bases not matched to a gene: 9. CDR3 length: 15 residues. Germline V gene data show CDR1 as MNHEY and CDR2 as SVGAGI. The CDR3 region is CASTKAGGPANEQFF. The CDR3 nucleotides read TGTGCCAGCACCAAAGCGGGAGGGCCAGCCAATGAGCAGTTCTTC.